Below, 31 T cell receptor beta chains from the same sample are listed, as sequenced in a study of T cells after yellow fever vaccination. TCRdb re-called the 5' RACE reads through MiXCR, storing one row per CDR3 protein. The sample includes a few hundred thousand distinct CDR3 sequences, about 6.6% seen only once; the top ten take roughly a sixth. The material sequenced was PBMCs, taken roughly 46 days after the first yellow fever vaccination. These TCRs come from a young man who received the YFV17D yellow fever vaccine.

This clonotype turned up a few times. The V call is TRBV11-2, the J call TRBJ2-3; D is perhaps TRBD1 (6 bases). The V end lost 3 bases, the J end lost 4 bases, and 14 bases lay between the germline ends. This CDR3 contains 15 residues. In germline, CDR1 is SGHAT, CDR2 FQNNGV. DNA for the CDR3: TGTGCCAGCAGCTTCGGCACAGGGTCCCCAGATACGCAGTATTTT. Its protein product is CASSFGTGSPDTQYF.

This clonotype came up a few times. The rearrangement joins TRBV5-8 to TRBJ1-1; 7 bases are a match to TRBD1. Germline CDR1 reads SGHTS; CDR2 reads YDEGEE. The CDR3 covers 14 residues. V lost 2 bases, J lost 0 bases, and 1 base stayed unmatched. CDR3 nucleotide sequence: TGTGCCAGCAGCTTCCAGGGGGTGAACACTGAAGCTTTCTTT. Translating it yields CASSFQGVNTEAFF.

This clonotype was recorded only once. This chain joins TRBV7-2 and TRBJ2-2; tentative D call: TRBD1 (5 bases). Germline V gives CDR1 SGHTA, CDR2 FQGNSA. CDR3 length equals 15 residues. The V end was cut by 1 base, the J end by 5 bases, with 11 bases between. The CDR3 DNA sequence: TGTGCCAGCAGCTTAGTCCCTGCAGGGACCGGGGAGCTGTTTTTT. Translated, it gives CASSLVPAGTGELFF.

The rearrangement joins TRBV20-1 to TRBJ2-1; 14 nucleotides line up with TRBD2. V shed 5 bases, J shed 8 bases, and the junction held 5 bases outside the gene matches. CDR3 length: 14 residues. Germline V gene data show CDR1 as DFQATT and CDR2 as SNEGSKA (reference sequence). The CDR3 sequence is CSAPGTSGGHEQFF. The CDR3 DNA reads TGCAGTGCTCCCGGGACTAGCGGGGGTCATGAGCAGTTCTTC.

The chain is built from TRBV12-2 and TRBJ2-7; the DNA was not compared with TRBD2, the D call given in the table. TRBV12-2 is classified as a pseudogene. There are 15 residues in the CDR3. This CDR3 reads CASRLSGTASYEQYV. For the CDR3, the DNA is TGTGCAAGTCGCTTGAGCGGGACTGCCAGCTACGAGCAGTACGTC.

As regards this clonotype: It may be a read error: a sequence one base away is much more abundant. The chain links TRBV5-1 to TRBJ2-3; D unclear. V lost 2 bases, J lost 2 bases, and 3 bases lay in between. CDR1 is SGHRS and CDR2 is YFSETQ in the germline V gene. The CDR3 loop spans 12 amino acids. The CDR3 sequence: CASSFDTDTQYF. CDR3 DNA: TGCGCCAGCAGCTTCGACACAGATACGCAGTATTTT.

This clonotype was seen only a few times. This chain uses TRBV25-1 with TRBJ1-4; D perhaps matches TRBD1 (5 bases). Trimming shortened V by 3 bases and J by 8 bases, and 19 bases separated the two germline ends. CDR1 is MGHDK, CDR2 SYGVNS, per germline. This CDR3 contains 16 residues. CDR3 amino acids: CASSDYNGGLGEKLFF. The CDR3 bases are TGTGCCAGCAGTGATTATAATGGGGGTTTGGGAGAAAAACTGTTTTTT.

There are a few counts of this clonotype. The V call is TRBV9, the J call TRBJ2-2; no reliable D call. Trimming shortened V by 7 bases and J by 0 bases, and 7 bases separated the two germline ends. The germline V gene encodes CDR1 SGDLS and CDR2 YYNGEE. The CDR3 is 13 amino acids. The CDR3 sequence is CASAYANTGELFF. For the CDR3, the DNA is TGTGCCAGCGCGTATGCGAACACCGGGGAGCTGTTTTTT. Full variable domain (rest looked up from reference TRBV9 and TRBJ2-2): DSGVTQTPKHLITATGQRVTLRCSPRSGDLSVYWYQQSLDQGLQFLIQYYNGEERAKGNILERFSAQQFPDLHSELNLSSLELGDSALYFCASAYANTGELFFGEGSRLTVL.

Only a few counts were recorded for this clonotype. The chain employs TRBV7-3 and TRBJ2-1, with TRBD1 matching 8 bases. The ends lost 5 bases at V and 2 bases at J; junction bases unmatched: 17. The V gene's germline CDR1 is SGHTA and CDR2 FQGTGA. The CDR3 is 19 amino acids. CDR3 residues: CASSPSRQGRAVPYNEQFF. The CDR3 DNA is TGTGCCAGCAGCCCCAGTCGACAGGGGCGGGCCGTCCCCTACAATGAGCAGTTCTTC.

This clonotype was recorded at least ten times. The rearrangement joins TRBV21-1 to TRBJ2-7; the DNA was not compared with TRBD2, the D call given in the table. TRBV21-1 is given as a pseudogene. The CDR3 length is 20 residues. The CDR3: CASSKGDPGLAGGSSYEQYV. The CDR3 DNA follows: TGTGCCAGCAGCAAAGGGGACCCGGGACTAGCGGGGGGGAGCTCCTACGAGCAGTACGTC.

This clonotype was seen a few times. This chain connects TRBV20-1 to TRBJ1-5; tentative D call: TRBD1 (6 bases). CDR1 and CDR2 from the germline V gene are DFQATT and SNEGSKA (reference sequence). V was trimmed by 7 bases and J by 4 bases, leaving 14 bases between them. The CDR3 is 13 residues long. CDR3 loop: CSGGRFLNQPQHF. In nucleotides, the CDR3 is TGCAGTGGGGGGCGGTTTCTTAATCAGCCCCAGCATTTT.

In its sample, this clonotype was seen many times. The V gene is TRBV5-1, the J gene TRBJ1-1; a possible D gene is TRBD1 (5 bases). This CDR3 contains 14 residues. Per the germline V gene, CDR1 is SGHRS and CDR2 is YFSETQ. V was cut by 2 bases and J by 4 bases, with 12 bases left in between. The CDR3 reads CASSFQGYGTEAFF. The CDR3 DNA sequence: TGCGCCAGCAGCTTCCAGGGCTACGGCACTGAAGCTTTCTTT. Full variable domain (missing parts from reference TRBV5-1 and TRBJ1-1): KAGVTQTPRYLIKTRGQQVTLSCSPISGHRSVSWYQQTPGQGLQFLFEYFSETQRNKGNFPGRFSGRQFSNSRSEMNVSTLELGDSALYLCASSFQGYGTEAFFGQGTRLTVV.

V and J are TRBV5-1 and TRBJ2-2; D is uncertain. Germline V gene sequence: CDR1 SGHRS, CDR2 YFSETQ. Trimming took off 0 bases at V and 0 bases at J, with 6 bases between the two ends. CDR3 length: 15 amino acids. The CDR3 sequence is CASSLVLSNTGELFF. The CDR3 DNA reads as TGCGCCAGCAGCTTGGTACTGTCGAACACCGGGGAGCTGTTTTTT. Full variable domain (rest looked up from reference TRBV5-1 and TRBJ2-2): KAGVTQTPRYLIKTRGQQVTLSCSPISGHRSVSWYQQTPGQGLQFLFEYFSETQRNKGNFPGRFSGRQFSNSRSEMNVSTLELGDSALYLCASSLVLSNTGELFFGEGSRLTVL.

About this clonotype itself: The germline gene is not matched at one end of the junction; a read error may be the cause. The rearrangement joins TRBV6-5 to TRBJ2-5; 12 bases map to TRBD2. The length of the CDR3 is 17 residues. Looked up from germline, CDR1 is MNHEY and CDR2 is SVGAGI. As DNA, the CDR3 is TGTGCCTGCAGTTACTCGGCTAGCGGGGGGGCCGGTGAGACCCAGTACTTC. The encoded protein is CACSYSASGGAGETQYF.

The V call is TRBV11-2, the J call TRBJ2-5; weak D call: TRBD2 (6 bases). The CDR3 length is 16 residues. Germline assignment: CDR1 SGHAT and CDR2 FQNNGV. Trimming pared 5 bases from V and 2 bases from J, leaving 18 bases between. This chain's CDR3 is CASSPKQGGAQETQYF. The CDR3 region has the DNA TGTGCCAGCAGCCCCAAACAAGGCGGGGCGCAAGAGACCCAGTACTTC.

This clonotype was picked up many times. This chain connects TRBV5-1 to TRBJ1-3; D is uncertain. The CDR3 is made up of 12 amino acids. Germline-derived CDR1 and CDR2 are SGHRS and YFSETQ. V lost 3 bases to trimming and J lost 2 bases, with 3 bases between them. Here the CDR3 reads CASSSTGNTIYF. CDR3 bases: TGCGCCAGCAGCTCCACTGGAAACACCATATATTTT.

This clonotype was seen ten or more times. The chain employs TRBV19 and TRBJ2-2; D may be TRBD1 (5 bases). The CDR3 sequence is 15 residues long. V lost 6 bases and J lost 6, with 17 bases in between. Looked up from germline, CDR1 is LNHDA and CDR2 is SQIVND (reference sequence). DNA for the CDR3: TGTGCCAGTAGCCCCCTGGCAGGGTCGGCCGGGGAGCTGTTTTTT. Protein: CASSPLAGSAGELFF.

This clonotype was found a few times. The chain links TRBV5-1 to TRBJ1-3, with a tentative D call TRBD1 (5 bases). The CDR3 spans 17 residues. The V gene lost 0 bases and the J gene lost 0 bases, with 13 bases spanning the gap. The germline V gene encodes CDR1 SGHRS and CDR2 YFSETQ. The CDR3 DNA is TGCGCCAGCAGCTTGGATATAGTCGGGGCCTCTGGAAACACCATATATTTT. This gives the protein CASSLDIVGASGNTIYF.

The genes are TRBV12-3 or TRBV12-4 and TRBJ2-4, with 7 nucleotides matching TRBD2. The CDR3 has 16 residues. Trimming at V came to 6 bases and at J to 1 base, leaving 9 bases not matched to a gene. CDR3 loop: CASRQLAGDAKNIQYF. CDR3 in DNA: TGTGCCAGCAGGCAATTGGCGGGGGATGCCAAAAACATTCAGTACTTC.

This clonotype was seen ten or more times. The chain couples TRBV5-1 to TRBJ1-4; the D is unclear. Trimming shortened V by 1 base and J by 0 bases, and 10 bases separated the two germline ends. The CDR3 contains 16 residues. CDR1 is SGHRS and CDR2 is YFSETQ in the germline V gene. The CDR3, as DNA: TGCGCCAGCAGCTTGCCGACATCAACAACTAATGAAAAACTGTTTTTT. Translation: CASSLPTSTTNEKLFF. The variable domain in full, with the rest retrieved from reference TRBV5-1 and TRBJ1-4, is KAGVTQTPRYLIKTRGQQVTLSCSPISGHRSVSWYQQTPGQGLQFLFEYFSETQRNKGNFPGRFSGRQFSNSRSEMNVSTLELGDSALYLCASSLPTSTTNEKLFFGSGTQLSVL.

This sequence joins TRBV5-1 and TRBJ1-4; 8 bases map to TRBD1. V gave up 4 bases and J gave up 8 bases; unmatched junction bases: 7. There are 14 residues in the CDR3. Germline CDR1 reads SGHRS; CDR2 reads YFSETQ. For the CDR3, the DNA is TGCGCCAGCAGCCCTGGGACAGGCCCCGAAAAACTGTTTTTT. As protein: CASSPGTGPEKLFF.

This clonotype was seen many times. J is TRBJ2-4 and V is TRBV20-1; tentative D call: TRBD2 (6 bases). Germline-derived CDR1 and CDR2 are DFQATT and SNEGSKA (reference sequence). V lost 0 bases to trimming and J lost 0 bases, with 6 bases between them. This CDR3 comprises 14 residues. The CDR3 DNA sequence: TGCAGTGCTAGAGAGGGGGGAGCCAAAAACATTCAGTACTTC. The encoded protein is CSAREGGAKNIQYF.

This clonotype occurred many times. CDR3 sequence: CASSRSSRDYGYTF. The DNA for the CDR3 is TGTGCCAGCAGCCGCTCCTCCCGGGACTATGGCTACACCTTC. This chain connects TRBV12-3 or TRBV12-4 to TRBJ1-2; D is undetermined. V was shortened by 6 bases and J by 3 bases, with 14 bases between the two germline ends. The CDR3 runs to 14 residues.

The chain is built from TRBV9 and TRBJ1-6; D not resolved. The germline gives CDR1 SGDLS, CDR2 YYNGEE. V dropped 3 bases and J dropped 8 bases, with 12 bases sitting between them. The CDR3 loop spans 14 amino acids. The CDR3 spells CASSASVEDSPLHF. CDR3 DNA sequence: TGTGCCAGCAGCGCCAGTGTGGAGGATTCACCCCTCCACTTT.

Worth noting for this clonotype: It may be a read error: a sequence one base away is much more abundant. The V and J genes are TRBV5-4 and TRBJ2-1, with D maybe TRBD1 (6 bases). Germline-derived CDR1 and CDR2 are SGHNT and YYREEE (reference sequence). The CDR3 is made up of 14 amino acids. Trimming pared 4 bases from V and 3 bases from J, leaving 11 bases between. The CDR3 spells CASSLRTVYNEQFF. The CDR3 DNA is TGTGCCAGCAGCCTCAGGACAGTCTACAATGAGCAGTTCTTC.

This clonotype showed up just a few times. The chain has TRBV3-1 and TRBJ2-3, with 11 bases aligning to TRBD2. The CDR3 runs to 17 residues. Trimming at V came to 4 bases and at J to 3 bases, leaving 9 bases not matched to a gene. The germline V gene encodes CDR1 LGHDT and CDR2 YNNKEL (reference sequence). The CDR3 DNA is TGTGCCAGCAGCCGACGGACTAGCGGGTTTGGGACAGATACGCAGTATTTT. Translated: CASSRRTSGFGTDTQYF.

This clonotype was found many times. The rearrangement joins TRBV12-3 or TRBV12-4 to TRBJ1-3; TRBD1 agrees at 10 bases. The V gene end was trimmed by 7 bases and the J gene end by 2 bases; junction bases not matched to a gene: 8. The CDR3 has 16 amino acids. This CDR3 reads CASKDRGVFTGNTIYF. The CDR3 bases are TGTGCCAGCAAGGACAGGGGGGTTTTCACTGGAAACACCATATATTTT.

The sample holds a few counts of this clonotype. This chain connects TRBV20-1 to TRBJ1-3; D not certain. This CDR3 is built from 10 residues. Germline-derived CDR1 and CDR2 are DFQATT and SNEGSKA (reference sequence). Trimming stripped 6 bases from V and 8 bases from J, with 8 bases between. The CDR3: CSAKSDTIYF. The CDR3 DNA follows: TGCAGTGCAAAGTCGGACACCATATATTTT.

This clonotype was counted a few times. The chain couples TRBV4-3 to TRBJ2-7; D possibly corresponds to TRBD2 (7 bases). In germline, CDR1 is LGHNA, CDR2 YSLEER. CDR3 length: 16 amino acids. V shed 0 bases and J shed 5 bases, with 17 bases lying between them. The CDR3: CASSQEARGGDHEQYF. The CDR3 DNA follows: TGCGCCAGCAGCCAAGAAGCGAGAGGGGGGGATCACGAGCAGTACTTC.

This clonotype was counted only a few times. As DNA, the CDR3 is TGTGCCAGCAGCTTCCCCCTCAGGGGGCGCGGCACAGATACGCAGTATTTT. It yields the protein CASSFPLRGRGTDTQYF. The V call is TRBV7-2, the J call TRBJ2-3, with TRBD1 matching over 8 bases. The V gene's germline CDR1 is SGHTA and CDR2 FQGNSA. There are 17 residues in the CDR3. Unmatched junction bases numbered 9, after V lost 3 bases and J lost 1 base.

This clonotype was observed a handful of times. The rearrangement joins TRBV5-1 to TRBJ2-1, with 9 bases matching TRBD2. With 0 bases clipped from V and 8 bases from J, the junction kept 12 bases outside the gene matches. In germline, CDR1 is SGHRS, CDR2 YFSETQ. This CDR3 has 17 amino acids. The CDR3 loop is CASSLAAVAGGPDEQFF. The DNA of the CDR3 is TGCGCCAGCAGCTTGGCCGCTGTTGCGGGGGGGCCCGATGAGCAGTTCTTC.